This is a list of T cell receptor beta chains from one sample in a study of blood T cells in healthy people across ages. TCRdb ran MiXCR on the 5' RACE reads and lists one entry per CDR3 protein. The table includes approximately 800,000 distinct CDR3 sequences, around 62% detected once. Specimen: blood. These receptors were taken from a man in his thirties or forties in good health. Each CDR3 is given with its conserved first and last residue. D genes are given only for firm matches. A row's size may be missing; if present it is once, few, many or a size class.

size	V	D	J	CDR3	DNA
few	TRBV9	NA	TRBJ1-5	CASSATGSNQPQHF	TGTGCCAGCAGCGCAACAGGGAGTAATCAGCCCCAGCATTTT
NA	TRBV20-1	TRBD2	TRBJ2-1	CSASKRGLLYNEQFF	TGCAGTGCTAGTAAGCGGGGGCTACTCTACAATGAGCAGTTCTTC
NA	TRBV20-1	NA	TRBJ2-2	CSATGAVWGTGELFF	TGCAGTGCTACAGGGGCGGTATGGGGCACCGGGGAGCTGTTTTTT
once	TRBV6-4	NA	TRBJ1-6	CASRQGPYNSPLHF	TGTGCCAGCAGACAGGGTCCCTATAATTCACCCCTCCACTTT
once	TRBV21-1	NA	TRBJ2-3	CASSTFRGTGGRDTQYF	TGTGCCAGCAGCACTTTCCGAGGGACAGGGGGTCGAGATACGCAGTATTTT
NA	TRBV28	TRBD2	TRBJ2-5	CASRGRTSVIETQYF	TGTGCCAGCAGAGGTAGGACTAGTGTCATTGAGACCCAGTACTTC
many	TRBV6-2/TRBV6-3	NA	TRBJ2-5	CASSHGHSVTETQYF	TGTGCCAGCAGCCACGGACACTCCGTGACAGAGACCCAGTACTTC
NA	TRBV7-2	TRBD2	TRBJ2-1	CASRITSGLAGNNEQFF	TGTGCCAGCAGGATAACCTCGGGACTAGCGGGGAACAATGAGCAGTTCTTC
NA	TRBV12-3/TRBV12-4	NA	TRBJ2-3	CASSPDFRTDTQYF	TGTGCCAGCAGCCCCGACTTTCGCACAGATACGCAGTATTTT
many	TRBV12-3/TRBV12-4	TRBD1	TRBJ2-4	CASRSGQGAVIQYF	TGTGCCAGCAGGTCCGGACAGGGGGCCGTCATTCAGTACTTC
NA	TRBV29-1	NA	TRBJ2-5	CSVDRRVPNVETQYF	TGCAGCGTTGATCGGAGGGTACCGAATGTAGAGACCCAGTACTTC
once	TRBV9	NA	TRBJ2-6	CASTLATKGGANVLTF	TGTGCCAGCACCCTAGCTACCAAAGGAGGGGCCAACGTCCTGACTTTC
NA	TRBV20-1	NA	TRBJ2-5	CSAQQVPYQETQYF	TGCAGTGCTCAACAGGTCCCGTACCAAGAGACCCAGTACTTC
NA	TRBV7-2	NA	TRBJ2-7	CASSLDRGGTYEQYF	TGTGCCAGCAGCTTAGATCGGGGCGGCACCTACGAGCAGTACTTC
NA	TRBV29-1	TRBD2	TRBJ2-7	CSVSGTSGGASVEQYF	TGCAGCGTTTCCGGGACTAGCGGGGGGGCGTCAGTCGAGCAGTACTTC
NA	TRBV20-1	NA	TRBJ1-5	CSASYRINQPQHF	TGCAGTGCTAGTTACAGGATAAATCAGCCCCAGCATTTT
few	TRBV27	TRBD2	TRBJ2-3	CASRLAGLTDTQYF	TGTGCCAGCCGACTAGCGGGGCTCACAGATACGCAGTATTTT
NA	TRBV20-1	TRBD1	TRBJ2-5	CSARDRRDSLQETQYF	TGCAGTGCTAGAGATCGCCGGGACAGTTTACAAGAGACCCAGTACTTC
NA	TRBV29-1	TRBD2	TRBJ2-3	CSVDGTSGGGTDTQYF	TGCAGCGTTGATGGGACTAGCGGGGGCGGCACAGATACGCAGTATTTT
few	TRBV20-1	NA	TRBJ2-3	CSAIQTTDTQYF	TGCAGTGCTATACAAACCACAGATACGCAGTATTTT
NA	TRBV9	TRBD2	TRBJ2-3	CASSYTSGAGVNTDTQYF	TGTGCCAGCAGCTATACTAGCGGGGCCGGCGTAAACACAGATACGCAGTATTTT
NA	TRBV5-1	NA	TRBJ2-4	CASSLIGRENIQYF	TGCGCCAGCAGCTTGATAGGGCGGGAAAACATTCAGTACTTC
NA	TRBV4-3	NA	TRBJ2-4	CASSQEHRERERYF	TGCGCCAGCAGCCAAGAGCATCGGGAGCGCGAGCGGTACTTC
NA	TRBV7-8	TRBD2	TRBJ2-5	CASTLEGGGALETRYF	TGTGCCAGCACTTTAGAGGGCGGGGGGGCCCTGGAGACCCGGTACTTC
NA	TRBV5-1	NA	TRBJ2-1	CASRPGGQTYNEQFF	TGCGCCAGCAGACCGGGGGGACAGACCTACAATGAGCAGTTCTTC
NA	TRBV6-2/TRBV6-3	NA	TRBJ2-7	CASRGTVSYEQYF	TGTGCCAGCAGGGGGACGGTTTCCTACGAGCAGTACTTC
NA	TRBV14	TRBD1	TRBJ1-2	CACSVSGTGYGYTF	TGTGCCTGCAGCGTTTCCGGGACAGGCTATGGCTACACCTTC
few	TRBV7-9	NA	TRBJ2-4	CASSLTGENIQYF	TGTGCCAGCAGCTTGACAGGTGAAAACATTCAGTACTTC
few	TRBV29-1	TRBD1	TRBJ2-3	CSVDPGGSGTDTQYF	TGCAGCGTTGACCCAGGGGGCTCGGGAACAGATACGCAGTATTTT
few	TRBV20-1	NA	TRBJ2-3	CSARELDPYTDTQYF	TGCAGTGCTAGAGAATTGGACCCGTACACAGATACGCAGTATTTT
NA	TRBV4-3	TRBD2	TRBJ2-5	CASSQDPSGGAVGEQYF	TGCGCCAGCAGCCAAGATCCGAGCGGGGGGGCAGTCGGGGAGCAGTACTTC
NA	TRBV7-2	TRBD1	TRBJ2-1	CASSPRTGENEQFF	TGTGCCAGCAGCCCAAGGACAGGGGAGAATGAGCAGTTCTTC
NA	TRBV7-8	TRBD2	TRBJ2-5	CASSLVRELAGEGTQYF	TGTGCCAGCAGCTTAGTCAGAGAACTAGCGGGGGAGGGGACCCAGTACTTC
NA	TRBV10-3	NA	TRBJ2-5	CAISDLKETQYF	TGTGCCATCAGTGACTTGAAAGAGACCCAGTACTTC
NA	TRBV12-3/TRBV12-4	TRBD1	TRBJ2-5	CASSLGPGQSQETQYF	TGTGCCAGCAGTTTAGGGCCGGGACAGTCCCAAGAGACCCAGTACTTC
NA	TRBV7-9	NA	TRBJ2-1	CASSYLWGNEQFF	TGTGCCAGCAGCTACCTCTGGGGGAATGAGCAGTTCTTC
NA	TRBV29-1	TRBD1	TRBJ1-2	CSALPTGKGYGYTF	TGCAGCGCTCTACCGACAGGGAAAGGCTATGGCTACACCTTC
NA	TRBV7-2	NA	TRBJ2-5	CASSKPGTPSTLTQYF	TGTGCCAGCAGCAAACCCGGGACCCCATCAACCCTGACCCAGTACTTC
NA	TRBV7-2	TRBD2	TRBJ2-1	CASSPGLASDEQFF	TGTGCCAGCAGCCCGGGACTAGCGTCCGATGAGCAGTTCTTC
NA	TRBV12-3/TRBV12-4	NA	TRBJ1-2	CASSGQRQLSDGYTF	TGTGCCAGCAGTGGACAGCGTCAACTATCAGATGGCTACACCTTC